Reported below is one T cell receptor beta chain. This sample is drawn from a study of shared T cell receptors in the human thymus. The CDR3 extends over 15 amino acids. Germline CDR1 reads SGDLS; CDR2 reads YYNGEE. V was clipped by 4 bases and J by 2 bases; unmatched bases: 4. The table came from immunoSEQ multiplex PCR; TCRdb's copy has only in-frame clones and leaves some out. The data show roughly 660,000 clones, approximately 88% seen once. The data also belong to a second study, concerning human thymus T cells. That publication notes: It was healthy Finnish infants having corrective surgery for congenital heart defects who were the donors. Thymic material originated from resections removed in the course of corrective heart surgery. Thymic and blood repertoires appeared to carry a bias in their V and J gene usage. Related research found strongly overlapping thymic repertoires in unrelated individuals.

This receptor was taken from a boy under three years old with a congenital heart defect. The chain combines TRBV9 with TRBJ2-3; TRBD2 matches at 10 bases. The sample consisted of thymocytes. CDR3 sequence reads: CASSRTSGYTDTQYF. CDR3 nucleotide sequence: TGTGCCAGCAGCCGGACTAGCGGTTACACAGATACGCAGTATTTT.